A selection of T cell receptor beta chains follows, all from one sample in a study of CD8 T cells in ankylosing spondylitis. MiXCR, run by TCRdb on the 5' RACE reads, gives a single entry per CDR3 protein. This table has 650,000 to 800,000 distinct CDR3 sequences, roughly 19% appearing once. The sequenced sample was blood, either unsorted or a sorted T cell fraction (not recorded which). These receptors all come from a male donor with ankylosing spondylitis. Both conserved end residues are part of each CDR3. Fields, in order: V gene, clone size, D gene, J gene, CDR3 protein, CDR3 DNA. A D gene is named only where the DNA matches it firmly. Only some rows state a clone size, as once, few, many or a class for expanded clones.

TRBV28	.	.	TRBJ2-7	CASSSHPGSYEQYF	TGTGCCAGCAGTTCACACCCCGGGTCCTACGAGCAGTACTTC
TRBV7-6	few	.	TRBJ2-1	CASSLKQVAYNEQFF	TGTGCCAGCAGCCTTAAACAGGTAGCCTACAATGAGCAGTTCTTC
TRBV12-3/TRBV12-4	.	.	TRBJ2-2	CASSLGGRVELFF	TGTGCCAGCAGTTTGGGGGGACGTGTGGAGCTGTTTTTT
TRBV20-1	.	.	TRBJ1-5	CSARVDSYSNQPQHF	TGCAGTGCTAGAGTGGACTCCTATAGCAATCAGCCCCAGCATTTT
TRBV5-1	few	TRBD2	TRBJ2-7	CASRNSGTYEQYF	TGCGCCAGCAGGAATAGCGGGACCTACGAGCAGTACTTC
TRBV29-1	.	.	TRBJ2-2	CSVEDDWTENTGELFF	TGCAGCGTTGAAGATGATTGGACGGAGAACACCGGGGAGCTGTTTTTT
TRBV4-1	.	.	TRBJ1-5	CASSQASGESYQPQHF	TGCGCCAGCAGCCAAGCATCCGGGGAGTCCTATCAGCCCCAGCATTTT
TRBV12-3/TRBV12-4	few	.	TRBJ1-2	CASSSPYGYTF	TGTGCCAGCAGTTCCCCATATGGCTACACCTTC
TRBV11-3	.	TRBD2	TRBJ2-1	CASSGTNDNEQFF	TGTGCCAGCTCCGGGACTAACGACAATGAGCAGTTCTTC
TRBV5-1	few	TRBD2	TRBJ2-1	CASSFRTSGSSLYNEQFF	TGCGCCAGCAGCTTCCGGACTAGCGGGAGCTCCCTTTACAATGAGCAGTTCTTC